The 21 T cell receptor beta chains given below trace back to one sample, sequenced in a study of blood T cell repertoires in COVID-19. Profiled with immunoSEQ multiplex PCR; TCRdb holds only in-frame clones, not every one. The data show fewer than 250,000 clones, about 83% seen once. The sample comprised peripheral blood. The receptor set was obtained from a woman aged 80 or over with COVID-19, enrolled during active disease.

This chain uses TRBV6-5 with TRBJ1-2; D possibly corresponds to TRBD1 (5 bases). The V gene lost 4 bases and the J gene lost 8 bases, with 11 bases spanning the gap. This CDR3 region has 12 residues. CDR1 and CDR2 from the germline V gene are MNHEY and SVGAGI. The CDR3 loop reads CASSFQGRGYTF. The CDR3 nucleotides are TGTGCCAGCAGTTTTCAGGGTAGGGGCTACACCTTC.

This chain connects TRBV5-3 to TRBJ2-5, with TRBD1 matching over 11 bases. TRBV5-3 is an ORF, and what it does is uncertain. The V segment lost 2 bases and the J segment 10 bases; nucleotides outside the gene matches: 7. This CDR3 contains 14 residues. CDR3 bases: TGTGCCAGAAGCTTAGGACAGGGGGCCGTTGACCAGTACTTC. Its translation: CARSLGQGAVDQYF.

This clone was seen a single time. The chain joins TRBV5-1 to TRBJ1-1; 8 bases match TRBD1. Trimming cost V 4 bases and J 10 bases; bases outside gene matches: 3. CDR3 length: 11 residues. Germline values: CDR1 SGHRS, CDR2 YFSETQ. The CDR3 DNA reads TGCGCCAGCAGCCTACAGGGGGGAGCTTTCTTT. Encoded protein: CASSLQGGAFF.

This chain connects TRBV30 to TRBJ2-3, with 7 positions matching TRBD1. The CDR3 length is 15 residues. Germline V gene data show CDR1 as GTSNPN and CDR2 as SVGIG (reference sequence). V lost 3 bases and J lost 6; bases outside the gene matches: 12. The CDR3 DNA reads TGTGCCTGGAGGCGACAGGGAGTTTTGGGGGATACGCAGTATTTT. Translated, it gives CAWRRQGVLGDTQYF.

The chain recombines TRBV5-1 with TRBJ1-6; no clear D gene. CDR1 is SGHRS, CDR2 YFSETQ, per germline. This CDR3 is built from 14 residues. Trimming shortened V by 5 bases and J by 8 bases, and 14 bases separated the two germline ends. CDR3 sequence: CASRTQIGDSPLHF. The CDR3 bases are TGCGCCAGCAGAACCCAGATCGGGGATTCACCCCTCCACTTT.

The genes are TRBV9 and TRBJ2-1; D remains unclear. The V gene's germline CDR1 is SGDLS and CDR2 YYNGEE. Trimming removed 4 bases from V and 6 bases from J, with 14 bases in between. The length of the CDR3 is 14 residues. CDR3 sequence reads: CASSFSSTGNEQFF. The CDR3 DNA is TGTGCCAGCAGCTTTAGTAGTACCGGCAATGAGCAGTTCTTC.

V gene TRBV5-1 combines with J gene TRBJ1-4, with 7 bases lining up with TRBD1. Losses at the gene ends were 3 bases for V and 0 bases for J; bases not matched to a gene: 8. Germline loops: CDR1 SGHRS, CDR2 YFSETQ. The CDR3 sequence is 17 residues long. CDR3 sequence: CASSSGGTAATNEKLFF. CDR3 coding DNA: TGCGCCAGCAGCTCCGGCGGGACAGCTGCAACTAATGAAAAACTGTTTTTT.

This sequence joins TRBV6-5 and TRBJ2-1, with TRBD1 identical over 7 bases. The CDR3 sequence is 15 residues long. Germline V gives CDR1 MNHEY, CDR2 SVGAGI. J gave up 7 bases and V 0 bases, and 6 bases lay outside the gene matches. CDR3 sequence (DNA): TGTGCCAGCAGTTACTCGCGACAGGGTGGGAATGAGCAGTTCTTC. It specifies CASSYSRQGGNEQFF.

The chain joins TRBV10-3 to TRBJ1-1, with no clear D. The V end lost 6 bases, the J end lost 2 bases, and 10 bases lay between the germline ends. Germline values: CDR1 ENHRY, CDR2 SYGVKD. The CDR3 totals 13 residues. CDR3 protein: CAISFGGNTEAFF. CDR3 DNA: TGTGCCATCAGCTTCGGAGGCAACACTGAAGCTTTCTTT.

V and J are TRBV3-1 (or the pseudogene TRBV3-2) and TRBJ1-5, with D unclear. CDR3 size: 14 residues. Germline CDR1 is LGHDT and CDR2 is YNNKEL (reference sequence). With 4 bases removed from V and 0 bases from J, the gap between germline ends came to 7 bases. CDR3 in DNA: TGTGCCAGCAGCCCAGCGGGTAGCAATCAGCCCCAGCATTTT. This translates into CASSPAGSNQPQHF.

This chain links TRBV29-1 with TRBJ2-7; tentative D call: TRBD1 (5 bases). The CDR3 is 13 amino acids. The V gene's germline CDR1 is SQVTM and CDR2 ANQGSEA. Between the trimmed V and J ends, which lost 3 bases and 0 bases, there was a span of 9 bases. CDR3 sequence reads: CSVDGRDSYEQYF. The CDR3 nucleotides read TGCAGCGTTGACGGCAGGGACTCCTACGAGCAGTACTTC.

The rearrangement joins TRBV19 to TRBJ2-3, with D possibly TRBD1 on 6 matching bases. Germline CDR1 and CDR2: LNHDA and SQIVND (reference sequence). V dropped 3 bases and J dropped 3 bases, with 16 bases sitting between them. The CDR3 runs 16 residues. CDR3 amino acids: CASSIFRGKGTDTQYF. CDR3 nucleotide sequence: TGTGCCAGTAGTATTTTCAGGGGCAAAGGGACAGATACGCAGTATTTT.

At least ten counts were recorded for this clone. The chain combines TRBV7-9 with TRBJ2-1; TRBD2 might be the D (5 bases). CDR3 length equals 16 residues. Trimming removed 2 bases from V and 5 bases from J, with 16 bases in between. Germline CDR1 is SEHNR and CDR2 is FQNEAQ (reference sequence). CDR3 residues: CASSLIGVSTDNEQFF. Written as DNA, the CDR3 is TGTGCCAGCAGCTTAATCGGGGTATCTACTGACAATGAGCAGTTCTTC.

In its sample, this clone was seen once. The rearrangement joins TRBV3-1 (or the pseudogene TRBV3-2) to TRBJ1-1; maybe TRBD1 (5 bases). Deletions cut 4 bases from V and 5 bases from J, with 11 bases between. Germline CDR1 and CDR2: LGHDT and YNNKEL (reference sequence). The length of the CDR3 is 13 residues. As DNA, the CDR3 is TGTGCCAGCAGCCTTCAGGGTGGTACTGAAGCTTTCTTT. Translated: CASSLQGGTEAFF.

The J gene is TRBJ1-4, the V gene TRBV30, with D possibly being TRBD1 (5 bases). CDR1 and CDR2 (germline): GTSNPN, SVGIG (reference sequence). The CDR3 is made up of 14 amino acids. Trimming left V 2 bases short and J 4 bases short, with 11 bases between. The CDR3 DNA reads as TGTGCCTGGAGTAAGACAGCCGTTAATGAAAAACTGTTTTTT. This gives the protein CAWSKTAVNEKLFF.

This sequence joins TRBV7-9 and TRBJ1-4, with a possible D match to TRBD1 (5 bases). The CDR3 contains 14 residues. Trimming cost V 3 bases and J 8 bases, with 13 bases left between them. Per the germline V gene, CDR1 is SEHNR and CDR2 is FQNEAQ (reference sequence). The CDR3 DNA is TGTGCCAGCAGCTTTGGAGGGGCGGTAGAAAAACTGTTTTTT. Its translation is CASSFGGAVEKLFF.

This chain connects TRBV24-1 to TRBJ2-3, with D possibly matching TRBD1 (6 bases). The CDR3 runs 20 residues. The germline V gene has CDR1 KGHDR and CDR2 SFDVKD. Trimming removed 3 bases from V and 0 bases from J, with 24 bases in between. The DNA for the CDR3 is TGTGCCACCAGTGATCCACCGGGACGAGCGAGGGGGTATAGCACAGATACGCAGTATTTT. It codes for CATSDPPGRARGYSTDTQYF.

The V gene is TRBV7-9, the J gene TRBJ1-2, with 8 bases that match TRBD1. V was pared by 5 bases and J by 4 bases, with 9 bases of the junction left unmatched. This CDR3 is 15 amino acids long. Germline CDR1 is SEHNR and CDR2 is FQNEAQ (reference sequence). DNA for the CDR3: TGTGCCAGCAGCAGAAGACAGGGGCGAGGCTATGGCTACACCTTC. This codes for CASSRRQGRGYGYTF.

The genes are TRBV5-1 and TRBJ2-7, with 7 positions matching TRBD1. The length of the CDR3 is 14 residues. CDR1 and CDR2 (germline): SGHRS, YFSETQ. The V segment lost 4 bases and the J segment 0 bases; nucleotides outside the gene matches: 4. As DNA, the CDR3 is TGCGCCAGCAGCCCCGGGGACAGCTCCTACGAGCAGTACGTC. Its protein product is CASSPGDSSYEQYV.

The chain combines TRBV7-6 with TRBJ1-2; the match to TRBD1 covers 7 bases. The length of the CDR3 is 15 residues. J lost 8 bases, V lost 1 base, and 10 bases had no gene match. Germline loops: CDR1 SGHVS, CDR2 FNYEAQ. CDR3 sequence reads: CASSLGATGAGGYTF. For the CDR3, the DNA is TGTGCCAGCAGCTTAGGGGCTACAGGGGCGGGAGGCTACACCTTC.

The V call is TRBV27, the J call TRBJ1-4, with D possibly being TRBD1 (6 bases). CDR1 and CDR2 (germline): MNHEY, SMNVEV (reference sequence). The CDR3 has 15 amino acids. Deletions cut 5 bases from V and 3 bases from J, with 13 bases between. CDR3 region: CASSTYRAANEKLFF. The CDR3 nucleotides read TGTGCCAGCAGTACTTACAGGGCGGCTAATGAAAAACTGTTTTTT.